This T cell receptor beta chain was observed in a study of T-cell memory formation after mild COVID-19. The wider study: TCR clusters were mostly confined to one donor each. Study-wide results and caveats: Pre-infection memory already had some responding clones, implying cross-reactive memory joined. SARS-CoV-2 specificity of second-wave clones peaking day 37 was unconfirmed.

Trimming cost V 2 bases and J 0 bases, with 10 bases left between them. Germline V lookup: CDR1 KGHSH, CDR2 LQKENI. The CDR3 is 15 residues long. TCRdb re-called the 5' RACE reads through MiXCR, storing one row per CDR3 protein. The sample has over 450,000 distinct CDR3 sequences; around 21% are singletons. This clonotype has more than one count but fewer than ten. Its specificity is not known. Sequencing used PBMCs or a T cell subset sorted from them (not recorded which). This rearrangement joins TRBV18 to TRBJ1-1, with D unresolved. This clonotype originated in an adult woman who had mild COVID-19 (a few samples of this study predate the infection). Cell type and time point are not known. CDR3 sequence: CASSPFQQMNTEAFF. CDR3 nucleotides: TGTGCCAGCTCACCATTTCAACAGATGAACACTGAAGCTTTCTTT.